This T cell receptor beta chain was captured by sequencing in a study of T cell repertoires in cytomegalovirus infection. There are many counts of this clonotype. MiXCR was run by TCRdb on the reads, yielding one entry per CDR3 protein. The sample consists of 480,000 or so distinct CDR3 sequences, roughly 10% of them appearing once. The sequenced sample consisted of PBMCs. This TCR was recovered from a human donor in good health (CMV status not recorded). Some clones in this sample may be carry-over from other donors' samples.

The CDR3 here is CASSESPGGFEQYF. The CDR3 DNA is TGTGCCAGCAGCGAGAGCCCGGGAGGCTTCGAGCAGTACTTC. The chain employs TRBV9 and TRBJ2-7; 7 positions agree with TRBD2. V was pared by 3 bases and J by 6 bases, with 9 bases of the junction left unmatched. CDR1 is SGDLS and CDR2 is YYNGEE in the germline V gene. The CDR3 is 14 residues long. The full variable domain, in which reference TRBV9 and TRBJ2-7 provide the parts outside the CDR3, is DSGVTQTPKHLITATGQRVTLRCSPRSGDLSVYWYQQSLDQGLQFLIQYYNGEERAKGNILERFSAQQFPDLHSELNLSSLELGDSALYFCASSESPGGFEQYFGPGTRLTVT.